This T cell receptor (beta chain) was captured in a study of blood T cell repertoires in COVID-19. About the research overall: Samples representing acute and convalescent COVID-19 were sourced from the United States, Italy and Spain. T cells, B-cell-depleted T cells, or PBMCs provided the cDNA or gDNA that served as material.

Which cohort a participant joined came from the clinical history participants gave. Two negative PCRs, clearance, or symptom resolution characterized the recovered Cohort 3 donors. Sequenced by immunoSEQ multiplex PCR; TCRdb stores in-frame clones only, minus some. The profile shows hundreds of thousands of clones, roughly 90% of them singletons. The specimen sequenced was PBMCs or T cells enriched from blood (not recorded which). This TCR was sampled from a man between 60 and 75 years old who had recovered from COVID-19.

CDR3 coding DNA: TGTGCCAGCAGCTTAACTGGGGGGTTCAACACTGAAGCTTTCTTT. Translating gives CASSLTGGFNTEAFF. J is TRBJ1-1 and V is TRBV7-3; maybe TRBD1 (5 bases). The CDR3 has 15 residues. Trimming removed 0 bases at V and 2 bases at J, with 10 bases between. CDR1 is SGHTA, CDR2 FQGTGA, per germline.